The next 6 T cell receptor beta chains were all read from a single sample in a study of cytomegalovirus exposure and HLA in healthy donors. This PCR relied on a set of 60 Vbeta primers and 13 Jbeta primers. Data came from immunoSEQ multiplex PCR; TCRdb stores just in-frame clones and leaves some out. The sample carries under 100,000 clones, roughly 80% recorded once. Sequencing used PBMCs. These receptors all stem from a boy aged 5-17 years in good health and CMV-seronegative.

The V and J genes are TRBV4-3 and TRBJ2-1, with TRBD2 matching over 8 bases. Trimming took 0 bases from V and 3 from J; bases not matched to a gene: 4. Per germline, CDR1 LGHNA and CDR2 YSLEER. The CDR3 sequence is 16 residues long. The CDR3 DNA follows: TGCGCCAGCAGCCAAGATCGGGGGGGAAACTACAATGAGCAGTTCTTC. Its protein is CASSQDRGGNYNEQFF.

This clone was counted a single time. The V and J genes are TRBV30 and TRBJ2-1; 8 bases are a match to TRBD2. The junction had 3 bases not matched to a gene; V was cut back by 0 bases and J by 5 bases. This CDR3 spans 14 amino acids. Per germline, CDR1 GTSNPN and CDR2 SVGIG (reference sequence). CDR3 residues: CAWSVSGVHNEQFF. The CDR3 nucleotides read TGTGCCTGGAGTGTTAGCGGGGTCCACAATGAGCAGTTCTTC.

The sample holds many counts of this clone. This rearrangement joins TRBV4-3 to TRBJ2-7, with 9 bases matching TRBD2. CDR1 and CDR2 (germline): LGHNA, YSLEER. The CDR3 spans 15 residues. V lost 3 bases, J lost 3 bases, and 6 bases stayed unmatched. CDR3 region: CASSQIAGELYEQYF. The CDR3 bases are TGCGCCAGCAGCCAGATAGCGGGGGAGCTCTACGAGCAGTACTTC.

The chain carries TRBV28 and TRBJ1-4; no definite D call. The CDR3 covers 14 residues. Trimming cost V 2 bases and J 5 bases, with 9 bases left between them. CDR1 is MDHEN, CDR2 SYDVKM, per germline. The CDR3 DNA is TGTGCCAGCAGTTTACGGCAGCGCAATGAAAAACTGTTTTTT. Encoded protein: CASSLRQRNEKLFF.

The chain combines TRBV5-4 with TRBJ2-1, with 12 bases that match TRBD2. V gave up 4 bases and J gave up 2 bases; unmatched junction bases: 4. Germline V gives CDR1 SGHNT, CDR2 YYREEE (reference sequence). The CDR3 runs to 16 residues. CDR3 sequence (DNA): TGTGCCAGCAGCGCACGACTAGCGGGAGCCTACAATGAGCAGTTCTTC. Its translation: CASSARLAGAYNEQFF.

This chain links TRBV15 with TRBJ2-7; tentative D call: TRBD2 (5 bases). CDR3 length equals 14 residues. CDR1 and CDR2 from the germline V gene are LNHNV and YYDKDF (reference sequence). Trimming cost V 5 bases and J 4 bases, with 15 bases left between them. The CDR3 nucleotides are TGTGCCACCAGCGGCCGGGGTTCGATTTACGAGCAGTACTTC. This translates into CATSGRGSIYEQYF. The variable domain in full, with the rest retrieved from reference TRBV15 and TRBJ2-7, is DAMVIQNPRYQVTQFGKPVTLSCSQTLNHNVMYWYQQKSSQAPKLLFHYYDKDFNNEADTPDNFQSRRPNTSFCFLDIRSPGLGDTAMYLCATSGRGSIYEQYFGPGTRLTVT.